This T cell receptor beta chain is from a study of shared clonotypes between healthy human individuals. The naive CD8 fraction comprised CD45RO-negative cells positively selected for CCR7 and excluded terminally differentiated effector memory CD45RA+ cells. Sequencing used immunoSEQ multiplex PCR; TCRdb keeps in-frame clones, though not all of them. Among around 1.9 million clones listed, around 93% were seen once. The study's findings and limits: Rarefaction gave evidence that sorted-subset sequencing remained incomplete despite large depth. Shared across several donors were 5% to 6% of the naive CD4 clonotypes.

The germline V gene has CDR1 SGHAT and CDR2 FQNNGV. There are 15 residues in the CDR3. V lost 6 bases to trimming and J lost 2 bases, with 17 bases between them. This clone occurred once. Its antigen remains unidentified. V is TRBV11-2 and J is TRBJ2-7; unclear D gene. The source is a man aged 18 to 30 in good health. Some clones in this sample may be carry-over from other donors' samples. The sample consisted of naive CD8+ T cells from PBMCs. CDR3 bases: TGTGCCAGCAGTACCGGTAAAACCCCCACCTACGAGCAGTACTTC. Its translation: CASSTGKTPTYEQYF.